These 20 T cell receptor beta chains were sequenced from one sample in a study of cytomegalovirus exposure and HLA in healthy donors. Primers: 60 Vbeta forward and 13 Jbeta reverse. Generated by immunoSEQ multiplex PCR, the TCRdb table keeps only in-frame clones and is missing some. The data contain around 190,000 clones, almost 85% of them singletons. What was sequenced was PBMCs. Receptors originate from a woman aged 50 to 60 in good health and CMV-seronegative.

This clone came up a few times. The gene calls are TRBV29-1 and TRBJ2-7; a weak D match, TRBD2 (6 bases). Germline CDR1 SQVTM, CDR2 ANQGSEA. This CDR3 comprises 13 residues. Deletions cut 5 bases from V and 6 bases from J, with 17 bases between. The chain's CDR3 is CSVFEGTLGEQYF. The CDR3 coding sequence is TGCAGCGTTTTTGAGGGGACTTTGGGCGAGCAGTACTTC.

The chain recombines TRBV28 with TRBJ1-1; TRBD1 might be the D (6 bases). CDR3 size: 13 residues. Trimming stripped 10 bases from V and 1 base from J, with 13 bases between. Germline loops: CDR1 MDHEN, CDR2 SYDVKM. The CDR3 sequence: CATNRDRNTEAFF. CDR3 nucleotide sequence: TGTGCCACCAACAGGGATCGGAACACTGAAGCTTTCTTT.

The chain uses TRBV7-9 and TRBJ2-1, with TRBD1 identical over 8 bases. V was pared by 1 base and J by 6 bases, with 8 bases of the junction left unmatched. This CDR3 is built from 16 residues. CDR1 is SEHNR, CDR2 FQNEAQ, per germline (reference sequence). CDR3 residues: CASSLEGGQDLNEQFF. DNA for the CDR3: TGTGCCAGCAGCTTAGAGGGGGGACAGGATCTCAATGAGCAGTTCTTC. Using reference TRBV7-9 and TRBJ2-1 for the parts outside the CDR3, the full variable domain is DTGVSQNPRHKITKRGQNVTFRCDPISEHNRLYWYRQTLGQGPEFLTYFQNEAQLEKSRLLSDRFSAERPKGSFSTLEIQRTEQGDSAMYLCASSLEGGQDLNEQFFGPGTRLTVL.

The chain carries TRBV6-6 and TRBJ1-6; 10 bases line up with TRBD1. The ends lost 4 bases at V and 9 bases at J; junction bases unmatched: 9. Per germline, CDR1 MNHNY and CDR2 SVGAGI (reference sequence). This CDR3 has 16 amino acids. CDR3 sequence (DNA): TGTGCCAGCAGTTCCCTCCGGGACAGGGGTGGTTCACCCCTCCACTTT. Amino acids: CASSSLRDRGGSPLHF.

The gene calls are TRBV28 and TRBJ1-6; 9 bases match TRBD1. J gave up 5 bases and V 8 bases, and 4 bases lay outside the gene matches. The germline V gene encodes CDR1 MDHEN and CDR2 SYDVKM. The CDR3 is 14 amino acids. CDR3 region: CASYRDRDNSPLHF. The DNA of the CDR3 is TGTGCCAGCTACCGGGACAGGGATAATTCACCCCTCCACTTT.

The chain's CDR3 is CASRRGVVTGELFF. Here the CDR3 DNA reads TGTGCCAGCAGACGTGGTGTAGTCACCGGGGAGCTGTTTTTT. V gene TRBV13 combines with J gene TRBJ2-2; D not resolved. The ends were cut back, 6 bases at V and 4 bases at J, with 12 bases in the middle. Germline assignment: CDR1 PRHDT and CDR2 FYEKMQ (reference sequence). This CDR3 region has 14 residues. Looking up the rest from reference TRBV13 and TRBJ2-2 gives the full variable domain: AAGVIQSPRHLIKEKRETATLKCYPIPRHDTVYWYQQGPGQDPQFLISFYEKMQSDKGSIPDRFSAQQFSDYHSELNMSSLELGDSALYFCASRRGVVTGELFFGEGSRLTVL.

The chain's CDR3 is CASREGLAGAIQYF. For the CDR3, the DNA is TGTGCCAGCAGAGAGGGACTAGCGGGGGCAATTCAGTACTTC. J is TRBJ2-4 and V is TRBV2; 14 bases map to TRBD2. Germline V gene lookup returns CDR1 SNHLY and CDR2 FYNNEI. Trimming removed 6 bases from V and 10 bases from J; junction bases left unmatched: 5. The CDR3 is 14 residues long.

The chain links TRBV5-4 to TRBJ2-3, with 10 positions matching TRBD2. CDR1 and CDR2 from the germline V gene are SGHNT and YYREEE (reference sequence). The CDR3 is made up of 14 amino acids. V lost 6 bases and J lost 3; bases outside the gene matches: 4. The CDR3 region has the DNA TGTGCCAGCAAAGTTAGCGGGGGGACAGATACGCAGTATTTT. Encoded protein: CASKVSGGTDTQYF.

This clone was counted only a few times. The rearrangement links TRBV9 to TRBJ2-3, with TRBD2 matching over 10 bases. J lost 4 bases, V lost 2 bases, and 4 bases had no gene match. Germline V gives CDR1 SGDLS, CDR2 YYNGEE. This CDR3 has 15 residues. CDR3 nucleotides: TGTGCCAGCAGCGTGAGCGGGAGGGCCTCAGATACGCAGTATTTT. Translating it yields CASSVSGRASDTQYF.

The chain links TRBV5-1 to TRBJ1-1, with D perhaps matching TRBD1 (6 bases). The CDR3 sequence is 16 residues long. CDR1 is SGHRS and CDR2 is YFSETQ in the germline V gene. The ends were cut back, 1 base at V and 0 bases at J, with 13 bases in the middle. The CDR3 here is CASSLTGRGMNTEAFF. In nucleotides, the CDR3 is TGCGCCAGCAGCTTGACAGGGAGGGGTATGAACACTGAAGCTTTCTTT.

CDR3 in amino acids: CASSQGVAGGVHIDTQYF. CDR3 nucleotides: TGCGCCAGCAGCCAAGGCGTAGCGGGAGGCGTTCACATTGATACGCAGTATTTT. The chain joins TRBV4-1 to TRBJ2-3, with TRBD2 matching over 10 bases. The CDR3 loop spans 18 amino acids. CDR1 is MGHRA and CDR2 is YSYEKL in the germline V gene. The junction had 13 bases not matched to a gene; V was cut back by 1 base and J by 6 bases.

This sequence joins TRBV4-1 and TRBJ2-7, with 10 bases matching TRBD1. Germline CDR1 is MGHRA and CDR2 is YSYEKL. Trimming at V came to 0 bases and at J to 6 bases, leaving 11 bases not matched to a gene. The CDR3 covers 17 residues. CDR3 DNA: TGCGCCAGCAGCCAAGATCCCACGAGACAGGGGGCGTCCGAGCAGTACTTC. Translating it yields CASSQDPTRQGASEQYF.

This clone turned up a few times. The CDR3 coding sequence is TGCGCCAGCAGCTTGGGAGTGACTAGCGGGAGTAATGAGCAGTTCTTC. As protein: CASSLGVTSGSNEQFF. V usage is TRBV5-1 and J usage is TRBJ2-1; 12 bases are a match to TRBD2. CDR1 and CDR2 from the germline V gene are SGHRS and YFSETQ. This CDR3 contains 16 residues. J was trimmed by 7 bases and V by 0 bases; bases with no gene match: 5.

The chain links TRBV2 to TRBJ2-1; perhaps TRBD2 as D (6 bases). V lost 4 bases and J lost 6, with 16 bases in between. In germline, CDR1 is SNHLY, CDR2 FYNNEI. CDR3 size: 15 residues. This CDR3 reads CASSVGPGGVNEQFF. For the CDR3, the DNA is TGTGCCAGCAGTGTGGGCCCTGGAGGGGTCAATGAGCAGTTCTTC.

The J gene is TRBJ2-7, the V gene TRBV10-3; 11 nucleotides line up with TRBD1. The CDR3 extends over 16 amino acids. J lost 9 bases, V lost 10 bases, and 20 bases had no gene match. CDR1 is ENHRY, CDR2 SYGVKD, per germline. The CDR3 sequence: CATQPGQGVSLIAQYF. DNA of the CDR3: TGTGCCACACAACCGGGACAGGGGGTTAGTTTGATTGCGCAGTACTTC.

The chain joins TRBV5-8 to TRBJ1-4; D not certain. This CDR3 comprises 15 residues. Germline CDR1 reads SGHTS; CDR2 reads YDEGEE. Deletions cut 4 bases from V and 6 bases from J, with 16 bases between. In DNA, the CDR3 is TGTGCCAGCAGCCCAGAGACCACGGAGGATGAAAAACTGTTTTTT. It codes for CASSPETTEDEKLFF.

Here the CDR3 DNA reads TGTGCCAGCAGTTTCCCGGGAGAGACCCAGTACTTC. Its translation: CASSFPGETQYF. J is TRBJ2-5 and V is TRBV6-5, with no clear D. The CDR3 consists of 12 residues. The V gene's germline CDR1 is MNHEY and CDR2 SVGAGI. Trimming cost V 4 bases and J 4 bases, with 7 bases left between them.

This chain connects TRBV18 to TRBJ2-2, with 9 bases matching TRBD2. CDR1 is KGHSH and CDR2 is LQKENI in the germline V gene. This CDR3 comprises 15 residues. The trim removed 6 bases at V and 3 bases at J, leaving 5 bases unmatched. The DNA for the CDR3 is TGTGCCAGCTCGTCCCTAGCGGGGTACACCGGGGAGCTGTTTTTT. Residues: CASSSLAGYTGELFF.

The J gene is TRBJ1-1, the V gene TRBV28; TRBD1 agrees at 7 bases. This CDR3 is built from 15 residues. Per germline, CDR1 MDHEN and CDR2 SYDVKM. Trimming cost V 4 bases and J 3 bases; bases outside gene matches: 8. CDR3 amino acids: CASSSDRAYYTEAFF. In nucleotides, the CDR3 is TGTGCCAGCAGTTCCGACAGGGCTTACTACACTGAAGCTTTCTTT. The variable domain in full, completed from reference TRBV28 and TRBJ1-1, reads DVKVTQSSRYLVKRTGEKVFLECVQDMDHENMFWYRQDPGLGLRLIYFSYDVKMKEKGDIPEGYSVSREKKERFSLILESASTNQTSMYLCASSSDRAYYTEAFFGQGTRLTVV.

This clone was seen just once. The rearrangement links TRBV5-4 to TRBJ1-2; D not resolved. Germline CDR1 and CDR2: SGHNT and YYREEE (reference sequence). The V and J ends lost 4 bases and 6 bases respectively, with 13 bases between them. The CDR3 has 13 residues. CDR3 DNA sequence: TGTGCCAGCAGCAGTTCTGTACAGAATGGCTACACCTTC. It yields the protein CASSSSVQNGYTF. Full variable domain (remainder filled in from reference TRBV5-4 and TRBJ1-2): ETGVTQSPTHLIKTRGQQVTLRCSSQSGHNTVSWYQQALGQGPQFIFQYYREEENGRGNFPPRFSGLQFPNYSSELNVNALELDDSALYLCASSSSVQNGYTFGSGTRLTVV.